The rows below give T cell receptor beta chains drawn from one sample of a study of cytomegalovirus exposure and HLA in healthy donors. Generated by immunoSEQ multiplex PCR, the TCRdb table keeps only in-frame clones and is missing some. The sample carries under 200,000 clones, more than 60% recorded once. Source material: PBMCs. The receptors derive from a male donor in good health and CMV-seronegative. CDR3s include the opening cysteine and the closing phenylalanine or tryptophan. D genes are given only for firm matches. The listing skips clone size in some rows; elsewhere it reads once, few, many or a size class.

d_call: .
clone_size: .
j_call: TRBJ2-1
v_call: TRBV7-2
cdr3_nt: TGTGCCAGCAGCCCCAGCGGTAGGACCTACAATGAGCAGTTCTTC
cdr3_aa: CASSPSGRTYNEQFF

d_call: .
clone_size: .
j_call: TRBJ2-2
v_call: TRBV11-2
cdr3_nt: TGTGCCAGCAGCTTCGGCAGTGGAGACACCGGGGAGCTGTTTTTT
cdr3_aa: CASSFGSGDTGELFF

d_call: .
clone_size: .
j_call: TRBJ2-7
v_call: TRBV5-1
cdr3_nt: TGCGCCAGCAGCTTGGACCACAGGTCCTCCTACGAGCAGTACTTC
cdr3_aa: CASSLDHRSSYEQYF

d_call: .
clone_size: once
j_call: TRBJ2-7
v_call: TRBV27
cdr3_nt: TGTGCCAGCAGTTATCACCCCCAGGGCCGGAACGAGCAGTACTTC
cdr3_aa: CASSYHPQGRNEQYF

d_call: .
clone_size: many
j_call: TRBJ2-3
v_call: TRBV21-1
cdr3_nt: TGTGCCAGCAGCAAAGAGGTGGGGACTAGCGGGATCAAGCAGTATTTT
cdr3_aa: CASSKEVGTSGIKQYF

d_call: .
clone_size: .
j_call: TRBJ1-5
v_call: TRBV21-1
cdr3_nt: TGTGCCAGAGTATTGGTTAGCCAGCCCCAGCATTTT
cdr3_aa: CARVLVSQPQHF

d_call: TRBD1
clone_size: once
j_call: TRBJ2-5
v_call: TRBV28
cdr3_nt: TGTGCCAGCAGTCCGCAGACAGGGCCCTCCCAAGAGACCCAGTACTTC
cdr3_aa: CASSPQTGPSQETQYF

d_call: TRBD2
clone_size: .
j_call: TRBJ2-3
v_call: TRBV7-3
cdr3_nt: TGTGCCAGCAGCTTAGGGGGGGGACTTAGTACAGATACGCAGTATTTT
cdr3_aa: CASSLGGGLSTDTQYF

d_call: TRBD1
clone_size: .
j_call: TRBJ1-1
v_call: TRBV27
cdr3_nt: TGTGCCAGCAGTCCGAACAGGGGGTCTAGTGAAGCTTTCTTT
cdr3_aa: CASSPNRGSSEAFF

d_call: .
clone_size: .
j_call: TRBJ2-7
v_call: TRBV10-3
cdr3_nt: TGTGCCATCAGTGAGTCGATTGCGAGGACCTACGAGCAGTACTTC
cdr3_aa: CAISESIARTYEQYF

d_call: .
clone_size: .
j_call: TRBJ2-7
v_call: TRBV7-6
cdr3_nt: TGTGCCAGCAGCTCAGACACGGTCTACGAGCAGTACTTC
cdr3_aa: CASSSDTVYEQYF

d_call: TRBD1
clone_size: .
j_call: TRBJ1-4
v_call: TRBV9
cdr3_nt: TGTGCCAGCAGCGCCGGGACAGTTGAAAAACTGTTTTTT
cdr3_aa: CASSAGTVEKLFF

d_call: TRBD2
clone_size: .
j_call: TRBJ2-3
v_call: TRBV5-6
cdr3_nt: TGTGCCAGCAGCGTCCAGCGGGGGCATACGCAGTATTTT
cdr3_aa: CASSVQRGHTQYF

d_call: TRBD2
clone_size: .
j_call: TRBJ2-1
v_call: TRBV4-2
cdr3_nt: TGTGCCAGCAGCCAAGCGCCTAGCGGGGAATACAATGAGCAGTTCTTC
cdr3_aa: CASSQAPSGEYNEQFF

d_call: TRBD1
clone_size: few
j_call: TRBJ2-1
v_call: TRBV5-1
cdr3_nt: TGCGCCAGCAGCCTCGGACAGGCCAATGAGCAGTTCTTC
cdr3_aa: CASSLGQANEQFF

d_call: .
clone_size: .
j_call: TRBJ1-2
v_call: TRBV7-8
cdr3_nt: TGTGCCAGCAGCTTAGGCCCCAGGGACTATGGCTACACCTTC
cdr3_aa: CASSLGPRDYGYTF

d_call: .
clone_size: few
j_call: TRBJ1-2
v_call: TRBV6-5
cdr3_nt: TGTGCCAGCAGTTACCGAGGGTATGGCTACACCTTC
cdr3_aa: CASSYRGYGYTF

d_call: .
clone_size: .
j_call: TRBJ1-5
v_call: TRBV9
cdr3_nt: TGTGCCAGCAGCGGCGGAATATCGGGGCAGCCCCAGCATTTT
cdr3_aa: CASSGGISGQPQHF

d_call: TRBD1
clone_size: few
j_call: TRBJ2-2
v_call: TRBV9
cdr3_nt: TGTGCCAGCAGCCCTGCTCCCGGACAGGGGGGACTTTACACCGGGGAGCTGTTTTTT
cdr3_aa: CASSPAPGQGGLYTGELFF

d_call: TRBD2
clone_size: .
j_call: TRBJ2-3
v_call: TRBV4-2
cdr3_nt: TGTGCCAGCAGCCAAGATGTGACTAGCGGGAGTTTGACGCAGTATTTT
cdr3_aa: CASSQDVTSGSLTQYF

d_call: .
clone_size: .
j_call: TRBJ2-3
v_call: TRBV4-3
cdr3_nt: TGCGCCAGCAGCCAAGATCGGACAGATACGCAGTATTTT
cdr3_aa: CASSQDRTDTQYF

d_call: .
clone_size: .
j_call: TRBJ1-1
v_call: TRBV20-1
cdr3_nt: TGCAGTGCTCTAGACGGGACTGAAGCTTTCTTT
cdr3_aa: CSALDGTEAFF

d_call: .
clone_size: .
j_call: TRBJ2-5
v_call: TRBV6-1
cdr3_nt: TGTGCCAGCAGCGCCGCGCCCCAAGAGACCCAGTACTTC
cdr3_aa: CASSAAPQETQYF

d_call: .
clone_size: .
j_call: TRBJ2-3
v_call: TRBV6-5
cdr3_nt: TGTGCCAGCAGTTACGCAGGAAGGACAGATACGCAGTATTTT
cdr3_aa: CASSYAGRTDTQYF

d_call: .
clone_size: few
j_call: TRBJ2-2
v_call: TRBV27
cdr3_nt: TGTGCCAGCAGTTCCGGGACTGAACGCTCCGGGGAGCTGTTTTTT
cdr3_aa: CASSSGTERSGELFF

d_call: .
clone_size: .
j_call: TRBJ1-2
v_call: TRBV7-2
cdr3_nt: TGTGCCAGCAGCTTAATCCAGGATACGGCTAACTATGGCTACACCTTC
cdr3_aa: CASSLIQDTANYGYTF

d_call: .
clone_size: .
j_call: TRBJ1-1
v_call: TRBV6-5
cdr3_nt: TGTGCCAGCAGTTACAGGGAGGGGGTGAACACTGAAGCTTTCTTT
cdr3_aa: CASSYREGVNTEAFF

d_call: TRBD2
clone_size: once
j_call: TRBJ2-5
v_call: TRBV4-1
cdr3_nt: TGCGCCAGCAGCCCCCTGACTAGCGGGGGCCCTAAGCCACAAGAGACCCAGTACTTC
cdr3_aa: CASSPLTSGGPKPQETQYF

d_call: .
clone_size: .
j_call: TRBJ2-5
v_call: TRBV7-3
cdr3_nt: TGTGCCAGCAGCTTCCAGGGAGGAGAGACCCAGTACTTC
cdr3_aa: CASSFQGGETQYF

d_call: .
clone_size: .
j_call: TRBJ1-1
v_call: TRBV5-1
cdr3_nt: TGCGCCAGCAGCCCGACAAACGGGAACACTGAAGCTTTCTTT
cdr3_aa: CASSPTNGNTEAFF

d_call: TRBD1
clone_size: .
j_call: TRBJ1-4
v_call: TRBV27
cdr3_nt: TGTGCCAGCAGTTTGGGGACAGGGCATGAAAAACTGTTTTTT
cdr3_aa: CASSLGTGHEKLFF

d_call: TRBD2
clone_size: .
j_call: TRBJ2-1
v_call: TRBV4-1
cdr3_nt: TGCGCCAGCAGCGGCCCAAGGGGGACTAGCGGCTACAATGAGCAGTTCTTC
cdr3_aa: CASSGPRGTSGYNEQFF

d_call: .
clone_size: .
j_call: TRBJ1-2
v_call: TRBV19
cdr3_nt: TGTGCCAGTAGTAAACAGGGCCATGGCTACACCTTC
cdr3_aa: CASSKQGHGYTF

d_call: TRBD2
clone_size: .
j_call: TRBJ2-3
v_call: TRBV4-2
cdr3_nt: TGTGCCAGCAGCCAAGATTTGGGGACGGGACTACACACAGATACGCAGTATTTT
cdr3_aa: CASSQDLGTGLHTDTQYF

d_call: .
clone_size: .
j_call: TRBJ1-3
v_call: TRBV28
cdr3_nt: TGTGCCAGCAGTTTACCAGGGACATCTGGAAACACCATATATTTT
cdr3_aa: CASSLPGTSGNTIYF

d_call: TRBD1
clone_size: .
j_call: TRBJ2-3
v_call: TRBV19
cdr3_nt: TGTGCCAGTAGTTCGGGGGACAGGGCGGATACGCAGTATTTT
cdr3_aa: CASSSGDRADTQYF

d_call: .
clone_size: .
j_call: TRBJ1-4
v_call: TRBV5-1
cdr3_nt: TGCGCCAGCAGCCTCCCGTCGACAGATTCAAATGAAAAACTGTTTTTT
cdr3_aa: CASSLPSTDSNEKLFF

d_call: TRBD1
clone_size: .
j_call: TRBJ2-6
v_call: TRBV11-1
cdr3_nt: TGTGCCAGCAGGACAGGACAGGAACGATCTGGGGCCAACGTCCTGACTTTC
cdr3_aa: CASRTGQERSGANVLTF